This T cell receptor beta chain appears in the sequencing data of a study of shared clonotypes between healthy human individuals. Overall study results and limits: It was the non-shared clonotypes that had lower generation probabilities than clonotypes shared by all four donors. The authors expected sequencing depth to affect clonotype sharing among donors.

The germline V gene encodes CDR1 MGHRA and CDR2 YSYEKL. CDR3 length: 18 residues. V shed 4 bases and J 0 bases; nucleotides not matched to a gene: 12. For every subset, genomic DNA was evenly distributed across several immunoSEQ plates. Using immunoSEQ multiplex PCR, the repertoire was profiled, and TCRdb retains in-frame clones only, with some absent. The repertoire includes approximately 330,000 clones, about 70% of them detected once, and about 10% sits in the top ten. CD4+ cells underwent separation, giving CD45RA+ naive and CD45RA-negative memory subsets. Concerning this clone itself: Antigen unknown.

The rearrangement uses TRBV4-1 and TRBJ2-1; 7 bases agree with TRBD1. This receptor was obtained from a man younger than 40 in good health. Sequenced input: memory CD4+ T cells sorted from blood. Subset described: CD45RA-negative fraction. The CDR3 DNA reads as TGCGCCAGCAGCCGAACCGGGGACAGAACTAGCTCCTACAATGAGCAGTTCTTC. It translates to CASSRTGDRTSSYNEQFF.